Each of the 18 T cell receptor beta chains below was sequenced from the same sample in a study of identical twins listed by TCRdb under 2016. Libraries were made using 5' RACE. Sequencing instrument: Illumina HiSeq 2000. TCRdb handled the public reads itself, with Q25 trimming in fastp and clone calling in MiXCR, and kept productive beta chains. Rows with a matching CDR3 protein are joined into one entry that keeps the most common DNA and genes. The sample data list 550,000 to 800,000 distinct CDR3 sequences, and under 8.5% of these were observed just once. The top ten hold about 1.5% of the sample. These sequences were also reported in another study, on yellow fever vaccine responses in identical twins.

Sequencing was done on a sample of PBMCs. These receptors all come from a young woman in good health.

This clonotype was recorded a few times. This CDR3 reads CASTLNSNQPQHF. The CDR3 DNA is TGTGCCAGCACCTTGAATAGCAATCAGCCCCAGCATTTT. The chain has TRBV7-9 and TRBJ1-5, with D hard to call. Germline V lookup: CDR1 SEHNR, CDR2 FQNEAQ (reference sequence). This CDR3 spans 13 amino acids. Trimming removed 7 bases from V and 0 bases from J, with 7 bases in between. The full variable domain, with the rest looked up from reference TRBV7-9 and TRBJ1-5, is DTGVSQNPRHKITKRGQNVTFRCDPISEHNRLYWYRQTLGQGPEFLTYFQNEAQLEKSRLLSDRFSAERPKGSFSTLEIQRTEQGDSAMYLCASTLNSNQPQHFGDGTRLSIL.

The sample holds a few counts of this clonotype. The genes are TRBV29-1 and TRBJ2-1; the match to TRBD2 covers 9 bases. V lost 3 bases, J lost 4 bases, and 4 bases stayed unmatched. This CDR3 is built from 14 residues. Germline CDR1 reads SQVTM; CDR2 reads ANQGSEA. The CDR3 is CSVDPSGVYNEQFF. CDR3 in DNA: TGCAGCGTTGACCCTAGCGGGGTATACAATGAGCAGTTCTTC.

The chain is built from TRBV10-3 and TRBJ2-1; D is possibly TRBD2 (5 bases). CDR3 length: 15 amino acids. Deletions cut 4 bases from V and 2 bases from J, with 12 bases between. CDR1 and CDR2 from the germline V gene are ENHRY and SYGVKD. The chain's CDR3 is CAISVEAQPYNEQFF. Written as DNA, the CDR3 is TGTGCCATCAGTGTGGAGGCTCAACCCTACAATGAGCAGTTCTTC.

The chain is built from TRBV27 and TRBJ2-1; 7 nucleotides line up with TRBD2. This CDR3 region has 15 residues. After removal of 7 bases from V and 8 bases from J, the junction contained 14 bases not matched to a gene. Germline V gives CDR1 MNHEY, CDR2 SMNVEV (reference sequence). CDR3 in amino acids: CASIYQAGVIHEQFF. As DNA, the CDR3 is TGTGCCAGCATTTACCAGGCGGGAGTTATCCATGAGCAGTTCTTC.

The sample holds a few counts of this clonotype. This chain joins TRBV6-4 and TRBJ2-3; 7 bases fit TRBD2. This CDR3 contains 16 residues. Germline CDR1 is MRHNA and CDR2 is SNTAGT. With 0 bases clipped from V and 5 bases from J, the junction kept 8 bases outside the gene matches. The CDR3 DNA reads as TGTGCCAGCAGTGACTCCGAGGGAGGGCCATTAGATACGCAGTATTTT. Its protein product is CASSDSEGGPLDTQYF.

This clonotype was seen more than once but under ten times. The chain couples TRBV28 to TRBJ2-3, with TRBD1 matching over 7 bases. Per the germline V gene, CDR1 is MDHEN and CDR2 is SYDVKM. Trimming at V came to 4 bases and at J to 1 base, leaving 5 bases not matched to a gene. The CDR3 sequence is 15 residues long. CDR3 residues: CASSSRDSRTDTQYF. CDR3 bases: TGTGCCAGCAGTTCCCGGGACAGCCGCACAGATACGCAGTATTTT.

At least ten counts were recorded for this clonotype. Here the CDR3 reads CASSLDPGPNYGYTF. CDR3 nucleotides: TGTGCCAGCAGCTTAGACCCAGGACCTAACTATGGCTACACCTTC. J is TRBJ1-2 and V is TRBV7-2; D gene unclear. There are 15 residues in the CDR3. Per the germline V gene, CDR1 is SGHTA and CDR2 is FQGNSA. V lost 1 base and J lost 0, with 9 bases in between.

This clonotype showed up just a few times. The V call is TRBV25-1, the J call TRBJ2-7, with 13 nucleotides matching TRBD2. There are 14 residues in the CDR3. The germline V gene has CDR1 MGHDK and CDR2 SYGVNS. Trimming took 6 bases from V and 2 from J; bases not matched to a gene: 1. CDR3 region: CASSTSGRAYEQYF. CDR3 sequence (DNA): TGTGCCAGCAGCACTAGCGGGAGGGCCTACGAGCAGTACTTC.

The chain is built from TRBV5-1 and TRBJ2-3; maybe TRBD2 (6 bases). Germline CDR1 is SGHRS and CDR2 is YFSETQ. This CDR3 is 15 amino acids long. V was cut by 6 bases and J by 3 bases, with 17 bases left in between. CDR3 sequence reads: CASTPGAGSTDTQYF. As DNA, the CDR3 is TGCGCCAGCACCCCTGGGGCGGGGTCAACAGATACGCAGTATTTT.

This clonotype came up a few times. The gene calls are TRBV12-3 or TRBV12-4 and TRBJ1-2; D is unresolved. The germline V and J ends were trimmed by 4 bases and 4 bases, with 7 bases remaining between them. This CDR3 spans 12 amino acids. CDR3 protein: CASSSTLYGYTF. CDR3 nucleotides: TGTGCCAGCAGTTCGACTCTCTATGGCTACACCTTC.

This clonotype showed up just a few times. The V gene is TRBV6-5, the J gene TRBJ1-1; 9 bases fit TRBD1. Germline-derived CDR1 and CDR2 are MNHEY and SVGAGI. The CDR3 is 13 amino acids. Trimming at V came to 4 bases and at J to 7 bases, leaving 4 bases not matched to a gene. This CDR3 reads CASSSQGASEAFF. For the CDR3, the DNA is TGTGCCAGCAGTTCACAGGGGGCGAGTGAAGCTTTCTTT.

The chain joins TRBV5-1 to TRBJ1-2; no firm D call. CDR3 length: 15 residues. The V and J ends lost 4 bases and 5 bases respectively, with 18 bases between them. The germline CDR1 and CDR2 sequences are SGHRS and YFSETQ. The CDR3 sequence: CASSQSYGVRYGYTF. CDR3 nucleotides: TGCGCCAGCAGCCAATCGTACGGGGTACGGTATGGCTACACCTTC.

This clonotype was detected ten times or more. The chain combines TRBV10-3 with TRBJ2-1; 11 bases align to TRBD2. Germline V gene lookup returns CDR1 ENHRY and CDR2 SYGVKD. The CDR3 spans 13 residues. The junction had 6 bases not matched to a gene; V was cut back by 8 bases and J by 9 bases. CDR3 coding DNA: TGTGCCATCTCAATAGCGGGAGGGTCTGAGCAGTTCTTC. Translating gives CAISIAGGSEQFF.

This clonotype was detected only a few times. The CDR3 protein is CASSSTTSSPLHF. Here the CDR3 DNA reads TGTGCCAGCAGTTCTACGACGAGTTCACCCCTCCACTTT. The chain carries TRBV12-3 or TRBV12-4 and TRBJ1-6; D is unclear. V lost 4 bases and J 9 bases, leaving 10 bases between the germline ends. The CDR3 has 13 amino acids.

This clonotype was seen many times. This chain connects TRBV3-1 to TRBJ2-1; 7 bases agree with TRBD2. The junction had 6 bases not matched to a gene; V was cut back by 3 bases and J by 7 bases. Germline CDR1 and CDR2: LGHDT and YNNKEL (reference sequence). The CDR3 runs 14 residues. The CDR3 loop reads CASSQALGGNEQFF. CDR3 coding DNA: TGTGCCAGCAGCCAGGCACTGGGGGGGAATGAGCAGTTCTTC.

This clonotype has a handful of counts. This sequence joins TRBV12-3 or TRBV12-4 and TRBJ2-7; no reliable D call. V was trimmed by 5 bases and J by 2 bases, leaving 19 bases between them. This CDR3 spans 16 amino acids. The CDR3 loop reads CASSHHTTRWPYEQYF. The CDR3 DNA sequence: TGTGCCAGCAGTCACCACACGACCCGCTGGCCCTACGAGCAGTACTTC.

This clonotype was counted between two and nine times. The gene calls are TRBV15 and TRBJ2-7; TRBD1 is a possible D gene (6 bases). In germline, CDR1 is LNHNV, CDR2 YYDKDF (reference sequence). The CDR3 contains 17 residues. Trimming took 3 bases from V and 6 from J, leaving 24 bases between them. The CDR3 region is CATSRVGRTVDGCEQYF. CDR3 DNA sequence: TGTGCCACCAGCAGGGTCGGACGGACAGTCGATGGATGCGAGCAGTACTTC.

This clonotype was observed many times. V usage is TRBV5-6 and J usage is TRBJ1-2; D gene unclear. The CDR3 covers 13 residues. CDR1 and CDR2 from the germline V gene are SGHDT and YYEEEE. V was trimmed by 2 bases and J by 7 bases, leaving 12 bases between them. The CDR3 DNA follows: TGTGCCAGCAGCTTCGACCACGCCGGTGGCTACACCTTC. It encodes CASSFDHAGGYTF.